Sequencing of this T cell receptor beta chain was carried out in a study of shared clonotypes between healthy human individuals. Germline loops: CDR1 LNHDA, CDR2 SQIVND (reference sequence). V was cut by 0 bases and J by 5 bases, with 17 bases left in between. CDR3 length: 17 residues. Of note for this clone: Its specificity is unknown.

CD45RO-negative, CCR7-selected cells formed the naive CD8 fraction, which excluded terminally differentiated effector memory CD45RA+ cells. Using immunoSEQ multiplex PCR, the repertoire was profiled, and TCRdb retains in-frame clones only, with some absent. The sample holds roughly 2,000,000 clones, around 93% seen once. General study findings and limits: With a few donors compared, roughly 5% of naive CD4 clonotypes were shared.

The receptor's source is a man between 18 and 35 years old in good health. Some clones in this sample may be carry-over from other donors' samples. The chain uses TRBV19 and TRBJ2-1; D gene unclear. Sequencing was performed on naive CD8+ T cells from PBMCs. The CDR3 reads CASSIDGTANKDNEQFF. CDR3 coding DNA: TGTGCCAGTAGTATAGACGGAACCGCAAATAAAGACAATGAGCAGTTCTTC.